Each of the 20 T cell receptor beta chains below was sequenced from the same sample in a study of T cells in Graves' hyperthyroidism and ophthalmopathy. TCR beta CDR3 region amplification was performed from RNA transcripts. The TCR CDR3 was amplified in a first-round RT-PCR using the HTBI primer set. TCRdb passed the multiplex PCR reads through MiXCR, listing each CDR3 protein once. The data show about half a million distinct CDR3 sequences, 15% to 20% seen once. The sequencing input was blood. These receptors all stem from a woman aged 30 to 39 with Graves' ophthalmopathy.

The chain carries TRBV20-1 and TRBJ2-7, with a tentative D call TRBD1 (6 bases). The CDR3 has 13 amino acids. V dropped 0 bases and J dropped 3 bases, with 9 bases sitting between them. CDR1 and CDR2 (germline): DFQATT, SNEGSKA (reference sequence). CDR3 in DNA: TGCAGTGCTAGAGATCAGGGGTTCTACGAGCAGTACTTC. Translation gives CSARDQGFYEQYF.

This clonotype was counted between two and nine times. This chain joins TRBV15 and TRBJ1-1; possibly TRBD1 for D (5 bases). The CDR3 spans 14 residues. Germline lookup yields CDR1 LNHNV and CDR2 YYDKDF (reference sequence). V shed 3 bases and J shed 0 bases, with 8 bases lying between them. In DNA form, the CDR3 reads TGTGCCACCAGCAGTTGGACAATGAACACTGAAGCTTTCTTT. It specifies CATSSWTMNTEAFF. The variable domain in full, completed from reference TRBV15 and TRBJ1-1, reads DAMVIQNPRYQVTQFGKPVTLSCSQTLNHNVMYWYQQKSSQAPKLLFHYYDKDFNNEADTPDNFQSRRPNTSFCFLDIRSPGLGDTAMYLCATSSWTMNTEAFFGQGTRLTVV.

The chain joins TRBV28 to TRBJ2-3, with TRBD2 matching 9 bases. V gave up 3 bases and J gave up 6 bases; unmatched junction bases: 7. CDR1 and CDR2 from the germline V gene are MDHEN and SYDVKM. CDR3 size: 15 residues. The CDR3 spells CASSFHSGSLDTQYF. The CDR3 DNA sequence: TGTGCCAGCAGTTTTCATAGCGGGAGCCTGGATACGCAGTATTTT.

The genes are TRBV19 and TRBJ2-5; TRBD1 aligns across 9 bases. Germline values: CDR1 LNHDA, CDR2 SQIVND (reference sequence). This CDR3 is 13 amino acids long. V dropped 5 bases and J dropped 5; count of bases not matched to a gene: 3. In nucleotides, the CDR3 is TGTGCCAGTAGTCACAGGGGGCTCGAGACCCAGTACTTC. Translating gives CASSHRGLETQYF.

Many counts were recorded for this clonotype. V is TRBV28 and J is TRBJ2-4; a possible D gene is TRBD1 (6 bases). CDR3 length: 15 residues. Germline CDR1 and CDR2: MDHEN and SYDVKM. V was pared by 5 bases and J by 0 bases, with 11 bases between. The CDR3 DNA sequence: TGTGCCAGCAGTATGGACAGTCTAGCCAAAAACATTCAGTACTTC. Its protein is CASSMDSLAKNIQYF. Drawing the rest from reference TRBV28 and TRBJ2-4, the complete variable domain is DVKVTQSSRYLVKRTGEKVFLECVQDMDHENMFWYRQDPGLGLRLIYFSYDVKMKEKGDIPEGYSVSREKKERFSLILESASTNQTSMYLCASSMDSLAKNIQYFGAGTRLSVL.

The V and J genes are TRBV5-4 and TRBJ1-5; D is undetermined. Germline loops: CDR1 SGHNT, CDR2 YYREEE (reference sequence). This CDR3 region has 15 residues. The V end lost 4 bases, the J end lost 0 bases, and 11 bases lay between the germline ends. CDR3: CASSPLPGSNQPQHF. The CDR3 DNA is TGTGCCAGCAGCCCCCTTCCGGGTAGCAATCAGCCCCAGCATTTT.

The chain couples TRBV10-2 to TRBJ2-5; 9 bases map to TRBD1. The CDR3 is 13 residues long. The germline gives CDR1 WSHSY, CDR2 SAAADI. The V and J ends lost 8 bases and 10 bases, in that order; junction bases with no gene match: 11. The CDR3 coding sequence is TGCGCCAGCTTACAGGGGGCCGGGGGTGGCCAGTACTTC. The encoded protein is CASLQGAGGGQYF.

This clonotype appeared once. A single base separates this from a much larger clone, so it may be a read error. The gene calls are TRBV2 and TRBJ2-1; no reliable D call. Gene TRBJ2-7 matches the end of the DNA better, so the J call may be wrong. The germline gives CDR1 SNHLY, CDR2 FYNNEI. This CDR3 contains 13 residues. CDR3 amino acids: CASSGDAHNEQYF. Here the CDR3 DNA reads TGTGCCAGCAGTGGAGACGCCCACAATGAGCAGTACTTC.

This clonotype has just a few counts. The chain recombines TRBV4-1 with TRBJ2-1; 7 bases are a match to TRBD2. J lost 8 bases, V lost 7 bases, and 17 bases had no gene match. This CDR3 contains 16 residues. Germline lookup yields CDR1 MGHRA and CDR2 YSYEKL. CDR3 sequence (DNA): TGCGCCAGCACCGACGGGAGGACACCCGGCAACGATGAGCAGTTCTTC. This translates into CASTDGRTPGNDEQFF.

This clonotype has ten or more counts. V usage is TRBV6-9 and J usage is TRBJ1-1; D unclear. CDR1 and CDR2 from the germline V gene are MNHGY and SVAAGI. The CDR3 has 13 amino acids. Trimming removed 7 bases at V and 5 bases at J, with 14 bases between. The CDR3 coding sequence is TGTGCCAGCACTAAGGTGGGAGCGACTGAAGCTTTCTTT. This codes for CASTKVGATEAFF.

Of note for this clonotype: This may stem from a read error, because a much larger clone lies one nucleotide away. The rearrangement joins TRBV5-1 to TRBJ1-1, with D uncertain. V lost 7 bases, J lost 4 bases, and 23 bases lay in between. CDR1 and CDR2 from the germline V gene are SGHRS and YFSETQ. This CDR3 region has 16 residues. The CDR3 reads CASCPSGQTSSTEAFF. The CDR3 DNA follows: TGCGCCAGCTGCCCGAGCGGCCAAACCTCGAGCACTGAAGCTTTCTTT.

This chain links TRBV6-2 or TRBV6-3 with TRBJ1-4, with D tentatively TRBD1 (6 bases). The CDR3 is 14 amino acids. In germline, CDR1 is MNHEY, CDR2 SVGEGT. The ends were cut back, 2 bases at V and 6 bases at J, with 10 bases in the middle. The DNA for the CDR3 is TGTGCCAGCAGTTACACGGGGGCCGATGAAAAACTGTTTTTT. Translated, it gives CASSYTGADEKLFF.

This clonotype appeared a few times. The chain joins TRBV20-1 to TRBJ1-3; D is ambiguous. The ends were cut back, 3 bases at V and 4 bases at J, with 16 bases in the middle. Germline V gene sequence: CDR1 DFQATT, CDR2 SNEGSKA (reference sequence). The CDR3 extends over 15 amino acids. Here the CDR3 reads CSARPEDTDGNTIYF. The CDR3 coding sequence is TGCAGTGCTAGGCCGGAGGATACGGACGGAAACACCATATATTTT.

This clonotype was seen ten or more times. The chain joins TRBV27 to TRBJ1-1; D might be TRBD1 (5 bases). From germline, CDR1 is MNHEY and CDR2 SMNVEV (reference sequence). The ends were cut back, 4 bases at V and 1 base at J, with 13 bases in the middle. The CDR3 contains 15 residues. The CDR3 region has the DNA TGTGCCAGCAGTTACGGCGGGGGTCGGAACACTGAAGCTTTCTTT. This translates into CASSYGGGRNTEAFF.

As to this clonotype: The junction departs from the called germline gene at one end, perhaps through a read error. This sequence joins TRBV5-1 and TRBJ2-6, with 13 bases lining up with TRBD2. Germline loops: CDR1 SGHRS, CDR2 YFSETQ. The CDR3 is 20 residues long. CDR3 in DNA: TGCGCCAGCAGTTTGGCCCTAGGACTAGCGGGAGTACGTGGGGCCAACGTCCTGACTTTC. This translates into CASSLALGLAGVRGANVLTF.

CDR3 protein: CASSTGISGNTIYF. CDR3 coding DNA: TGTGCCAGCTCGACGGGGATCTCTGGAAACACCATATATTTT. This sequence joins TRBV27 and TRBJ1-3; D is unresolved. CDR1 MNHEY and CDR2 SMNVEV come from the germline V gene (reference sequence). This CDR3 is 14 amino acids long. With 8 bases removed from V and 0 bases from J, the gap between germline ends came to 11 bases.

This clonotype was counted at least ten times. The rearrangement links TRBV19 to TRBJ1-3; the D is unclear. The CDR3 is made up of 17 amino acids. Between the trimmed V and J ends, which lost 7 bases and 0 bases, there was a span of 19 bases. CDR1 LNHDA and CDR2 SQIVND come from the germline V gene (reference sequence). Written as DNA, the CDR3 is TGTGCCAGTACGATGTTGAGTTCGGGTATCTCTGGAAACACCATATATTTT. Translation gives CASTMLSSGISGNTIYF.

This clonotype has a count of ten or more. V usage is TRBV5-1 and J usage is TRBJ2-4; D is uncertain. The germline V gene encodes CDR1 SGHRS and CDR2 YFSETQ. The length of the CDR3 is 15 residues. Trimming removed 4 bases at V and 3 bases at J, with 14 bases between. CDR3 loop: CASSPDGHGKNIQYF. CDR3 DNA sequence: TGCGCCAGCAGCCCCGACGGGCATGGCAAAAACATTCAGTACTTC.

J is TRBJ2-3 and V is TRBV2; 7 bases map to TRBD1. The length of the CDR3 is 14 residues. In germline, CDR1 is SNHLY, CDR2 FYNNEI. V shed 6 bases, J shed 2 bases, and the junction held 5 bases outside the gene matches. CDR3 DNA: TGTGCCAGCAGGGTTGGGACAGACACAGATACGCAGTATTTT. As protein: CASRVGTDTDTQYF.

The gene calls are TRBV19 and TRBJ1-2, with TRBD1 as a possible D gene (5 bases). V was cut by 6 bases and J by 10 bases, with 18 bases left in between. The CDR3 has 13 residues. Per the germline V gene, CDR1 is LNHDA and CDR2 is SQIVND (reference sequence). Here the CDR3 reads CASSPGQVLDYTF. The DNA of the CDR3 is TGTGCCAGTAGCCCCGGACAAGTTCTGGACTACACCTTC. Variable domain in full (rest from reference TRBV19 and TRBJ1-2): DGGITQSPKYLFRKEGQNVTLSCEQNLNHDAMYWYRQDPGQGLRLIYYSQIVNDFQKGDIAEGYSVSREKKESFPLTVTSAQKNPTAFYLCASSPGQVLDYTFGSGTRLTVV.